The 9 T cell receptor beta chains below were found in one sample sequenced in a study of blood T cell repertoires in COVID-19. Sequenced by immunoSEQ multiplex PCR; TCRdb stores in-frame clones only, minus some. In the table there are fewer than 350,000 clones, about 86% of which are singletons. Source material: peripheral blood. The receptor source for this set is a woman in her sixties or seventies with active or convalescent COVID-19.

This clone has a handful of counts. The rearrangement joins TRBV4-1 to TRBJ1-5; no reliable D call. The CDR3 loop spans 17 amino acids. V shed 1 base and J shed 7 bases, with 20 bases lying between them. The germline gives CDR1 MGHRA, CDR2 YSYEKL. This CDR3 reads CASSQAPLRRAQQPQHF. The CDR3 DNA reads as TGCGCCAGCAGCCAAGCCCCCCTCCGGAGGGCCCAACAGCCCCAGCATTTT.

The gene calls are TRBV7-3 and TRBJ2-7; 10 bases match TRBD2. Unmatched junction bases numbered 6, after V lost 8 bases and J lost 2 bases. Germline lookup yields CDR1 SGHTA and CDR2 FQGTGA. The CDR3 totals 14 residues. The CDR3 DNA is TGTGCCAGCGGGATTAGCGGGGGGCCCTACGAGCAGTACTTC. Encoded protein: CASGISGGPYEQYF. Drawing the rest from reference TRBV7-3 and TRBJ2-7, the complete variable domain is GAGVSQTPSNKVTEKGKYVELRCDPISGHTALYWYRQSLGQGPEFLIYFQGTGAADDSGLPNDRFFAVRPEGSVSTLKIQRTERGDSAVYLCASGISGGPYEQYFGPGTRLTVT.

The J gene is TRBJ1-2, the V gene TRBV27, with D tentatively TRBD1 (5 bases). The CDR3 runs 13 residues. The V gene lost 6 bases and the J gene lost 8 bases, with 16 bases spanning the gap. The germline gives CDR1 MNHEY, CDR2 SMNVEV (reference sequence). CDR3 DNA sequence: TGTGCCAGCAGCTCCCGCGGGGCGAAGGGCTACACCTTC. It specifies CASSSRGAKGYTF.

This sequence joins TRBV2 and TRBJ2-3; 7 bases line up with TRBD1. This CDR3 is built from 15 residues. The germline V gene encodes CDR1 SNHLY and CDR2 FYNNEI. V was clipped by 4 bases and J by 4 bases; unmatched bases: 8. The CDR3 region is CASSATPGTADTQYF. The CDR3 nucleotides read TGTGCCAGCAGTGCTACCCCCGGGACAGCAGATACGCAGTATTTT. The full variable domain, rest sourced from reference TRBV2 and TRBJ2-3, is EPEVTQTPSHQVTQMGQEVILRCVPISNHLYFYWYRQILGQKVEFLVSFYNNEISEKSEIFDDQFSVERPDGSNFTLKIRSTKLEDSAMYFCASSATPGTADTQYFGPGTRLTVL.

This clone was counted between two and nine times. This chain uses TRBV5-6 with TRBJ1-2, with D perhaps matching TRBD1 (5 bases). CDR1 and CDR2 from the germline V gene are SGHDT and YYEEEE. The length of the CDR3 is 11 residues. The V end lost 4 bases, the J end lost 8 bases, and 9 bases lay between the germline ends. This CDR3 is CASSLQVGYTF. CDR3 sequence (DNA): TGTGCCAGCAGCCTACAGGTCGGCTACACCTTC.

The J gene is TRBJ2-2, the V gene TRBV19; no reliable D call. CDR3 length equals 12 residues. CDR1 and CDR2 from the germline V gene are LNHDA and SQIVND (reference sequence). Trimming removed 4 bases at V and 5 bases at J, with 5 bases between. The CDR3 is CASSTLTGELFF. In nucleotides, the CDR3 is TGTGCCAGTAGTACTCTAACCGGGGAGCTGTTTTTT.

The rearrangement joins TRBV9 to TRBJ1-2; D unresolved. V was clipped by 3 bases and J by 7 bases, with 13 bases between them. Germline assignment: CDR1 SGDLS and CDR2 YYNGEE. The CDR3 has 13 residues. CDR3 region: CASSAGEGIGYTF. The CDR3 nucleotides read TGTGCCAGCAGCGCGGGAGAAGGAATTGGCTACACCTTC.

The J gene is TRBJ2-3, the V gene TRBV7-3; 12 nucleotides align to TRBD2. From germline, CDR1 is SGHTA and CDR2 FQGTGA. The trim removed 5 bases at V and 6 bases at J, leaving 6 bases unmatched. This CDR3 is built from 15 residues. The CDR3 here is CASSRLAGARDTQYF. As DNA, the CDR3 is TGTGCCAGCAGCCGACTAGCGGGGGCGAGGGATACGCAGTATTTT.

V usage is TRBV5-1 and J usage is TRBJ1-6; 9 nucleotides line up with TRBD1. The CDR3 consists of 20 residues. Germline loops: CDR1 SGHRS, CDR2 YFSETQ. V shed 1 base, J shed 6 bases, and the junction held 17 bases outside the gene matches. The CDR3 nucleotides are TGCGCCAGCAGCTTGCGATTTAGTCCGGGACAGGGAATAGCTAATTCACCCCTCCACTTT. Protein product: CASSLRFSPGQGIANSPLHF.